The 4 T cell receptor beta chains given below trace back to one sample, sequenced in a study of identical twins (dated by TCRdb to the mid-2010s). The library was generated by 5' RACE. Sequencer: Illumina HiSeq 2000. Starting from the raw public reads, TCRdb applied fastp trimming at Q25, assembled clones with MiXCR and retained in-frame beta chains. Entries that share a CDR3 protein sequence are merged under the most common genes and DNA. This sample comprises 200,000 to 250,000 distinct CDR3 sequences, roughly 7% of them detected only once. The ten largest clones add up to roughly 3.6% of the sample. These data were likewise used in another study, on yellow fever vaccine responses in identical twins.

Sample: memory (CD45RO+) T cells sorted from blood. The cell subset or site label for this specimen denotes: CD45RO+ enriched T cells. The receptors stem from a woman between 18 and 29 years old in good health.

This clonotype came up a few times. The chain carries TRBV15 and TRBJ2-6; 7 bases fit TRBD1. Germline CDR1 LNHNV, CDR2 YYDKDF (reference sequence). The length of the CDR3 is 15 residues. Losses at the gene ends were 5 bases for V and 3 bases for J; bases not matched to a gene: 4. Here the CDR3 reads CATSPDRVGANVLTF. The CDR3 coding sequence is TGTGCCACCAGCCCCGACAGGGTTGGGGCCAACGTCCTGACTTTC.

This clonotype was seen more than once but under ten times. The chain links TRBV27 to TRBJ2-7; 10 bases are shared with TRBD2. Germline lookup yields CDR1 MNHEY and CDR2 SMNVEV (reference sequence). The junction had 5 bases not matched to a gene; V was cut back by 5 bases and J by 1 base. This CDR3 is built from 15 residues. The CDR3 sequence: CASSVTSGVSYEQYF. In nucleotides, the CDR3 is TGTGCCAGCAGTGTAACTAGCGGGGTGTCCTACGAGCAGTACTTC.

This chain connects TRBV6-1 to TRBJ1-4; maybe TRBD1 (6 bases). CDR1 is MNHNS, CDR2 SASEGT, per germline. The V and J ends lost 6 bases and 4 bases respectively, with 15 bases between them. The CDR3 contains 15 residues. CDR3 DNA: TGTGCCAGCAGAACCTGGACAGCAGATAATGAAAAACTGTTTTTT. This codes for CASRTWTADNEKLFF.

This clonotype was observed a handful of times. The CDR3 nucleotides read TGCAGTGCTCATAAGACTAGCGGGGGCCTCACAGATACGCAGTATTTT. The encoded protein is CSAHKTSGGLTDTQYF. The chain is built from TRBV20-1 and TRBJ2-3, with TRBD2 identical over 12 bases. The CDR3 is made up of 16 amino acids. The germline V gene has CDR1 DFQATT and CDR2 SNEGSKA (reference sequence). The V and J ends lost 5 bases and 2 bases, in that order; junction bases with no gene match: 8.